This TCR beta chain was documented in a study of T cell clonotyping in hematopoietic cell transplantation. Study conclusions and caveats: Graft donor and pretransplant recipient Inverse Simpson Index values predicted broader posttransplant TCR diversity.

Trimming cost V 6 bases and J 5 bases, with 11 bases left between them. This CDR3 has 13 amino acids. Germline V gives CDR1 LNHDA, CDR2 SQIVND (reference sequence). Profiling relied on immunoSEQ multiplex PCR, and the TCRdb table lists in-frame clones only, not all of them. The sample records 60,000 to 75,000 clones, about 94% being singletons. About this clone itself: Its target is unknown.

The V call is TRBV19, the J call TRBJ1-5; a possible D gene is TRBD1 (5 bases). Source material: peripheral blood mononuclear cells. This TCR came from a man aged 50 to 60 in good health. Some clones in this sample may be carry-over from other donors' samples. In DNA, the CDR3 is TGTGCCAGTAGGCCTCAGGGTTATCAGCCCCAGCATTTT. Translation gives CASRPQGYQPQHF.